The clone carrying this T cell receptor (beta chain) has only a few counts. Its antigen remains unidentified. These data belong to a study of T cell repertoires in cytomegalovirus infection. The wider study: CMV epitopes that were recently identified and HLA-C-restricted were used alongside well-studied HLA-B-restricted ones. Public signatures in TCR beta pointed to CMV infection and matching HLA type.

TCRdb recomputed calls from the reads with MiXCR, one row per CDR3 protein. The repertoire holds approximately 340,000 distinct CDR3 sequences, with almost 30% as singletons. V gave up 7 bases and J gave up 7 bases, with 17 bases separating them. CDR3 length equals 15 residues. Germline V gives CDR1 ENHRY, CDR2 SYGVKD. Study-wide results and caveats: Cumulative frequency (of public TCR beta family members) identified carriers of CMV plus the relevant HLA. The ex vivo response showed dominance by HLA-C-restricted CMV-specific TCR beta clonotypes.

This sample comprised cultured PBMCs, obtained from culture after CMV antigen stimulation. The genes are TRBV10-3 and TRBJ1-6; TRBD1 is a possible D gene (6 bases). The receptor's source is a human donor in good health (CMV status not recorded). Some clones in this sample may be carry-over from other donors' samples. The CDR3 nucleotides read TGTGCCATCAAATCTTCGGACAGTACGAATTCACCCCTCCACTTT. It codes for CAIKSSDSTNSPLHF.